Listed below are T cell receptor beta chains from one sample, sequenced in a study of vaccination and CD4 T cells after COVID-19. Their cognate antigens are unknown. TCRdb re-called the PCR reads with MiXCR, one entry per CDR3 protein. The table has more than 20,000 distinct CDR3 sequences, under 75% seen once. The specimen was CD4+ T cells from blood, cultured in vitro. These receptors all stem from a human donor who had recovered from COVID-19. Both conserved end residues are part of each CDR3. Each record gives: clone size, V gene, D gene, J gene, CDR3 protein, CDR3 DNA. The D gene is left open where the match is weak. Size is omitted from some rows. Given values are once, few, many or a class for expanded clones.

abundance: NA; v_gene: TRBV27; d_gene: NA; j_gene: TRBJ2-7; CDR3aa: CASSARPSVEQYF; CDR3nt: TGTGCCAGCAGTGCCCGCCCTAGCGTCGAGCAGTACTTC
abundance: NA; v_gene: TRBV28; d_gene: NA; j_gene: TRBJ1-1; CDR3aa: CASSLRDTEAFF; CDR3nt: TGTGCCAGCAGCCTGCGGGACACTGAAGCTTTCTTT
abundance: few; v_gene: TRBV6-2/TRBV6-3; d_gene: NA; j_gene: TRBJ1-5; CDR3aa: CASSSQQRDNQPQHF; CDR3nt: TGTGCCAGCAGTTCCCAACAGCGGGATAATCAGCCCCAGCATTTT
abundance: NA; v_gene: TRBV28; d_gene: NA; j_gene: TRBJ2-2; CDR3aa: CASSSAGTSSGELFF; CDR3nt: TGTGCCAGCAGTTCCGCCGGGACCTCCTCCGGGGAGCTGTTTTTT
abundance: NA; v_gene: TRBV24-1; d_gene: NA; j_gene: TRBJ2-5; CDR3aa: CATSDWTLTQYF; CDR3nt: TGTGCCACCAGTGATTGGACCTTGACCCAGTACTTC
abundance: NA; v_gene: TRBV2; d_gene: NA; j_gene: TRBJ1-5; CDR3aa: CASSEDGLRPQHF; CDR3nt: TGTGCCAGCAGTGAGGACGGGTTAAGGCCCCAGCATTTT
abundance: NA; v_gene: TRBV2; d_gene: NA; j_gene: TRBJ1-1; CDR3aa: CATTVGATVAFF; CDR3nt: TGTGCCACCACGGTCGGGGCGACTGTAGCTTTCTTT
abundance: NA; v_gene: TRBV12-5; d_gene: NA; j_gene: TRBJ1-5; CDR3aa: CASGLDDWPQHF; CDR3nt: TGTGCTAGTGGTTTGGACGACTGGCCCCAGCATTTT
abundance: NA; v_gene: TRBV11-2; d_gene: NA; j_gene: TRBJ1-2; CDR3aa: CASSRATGPAGYGYTF; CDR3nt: TGTGCCAGCAGCCGCGCGACAGGCCCGGCGGGATATGGCTACACCTTC
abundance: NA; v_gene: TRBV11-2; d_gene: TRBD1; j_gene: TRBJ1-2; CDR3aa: CASTRQGARYGYTF; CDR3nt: TGTGCCAGCACCCGACAGGGGGCCCGCTATGGCTACACCTTC
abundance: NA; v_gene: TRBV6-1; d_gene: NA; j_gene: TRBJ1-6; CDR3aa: CASNDRSSYNSPLHF; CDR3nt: TGTGCCAGCAATGACAGAAGCTCCTATAATTCACCCCTCCACTTT
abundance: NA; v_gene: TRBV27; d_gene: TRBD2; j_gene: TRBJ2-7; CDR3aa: CASNPTGTSKYEQYF; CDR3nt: TGTGCCAGCAACCCTACCGGGACTAGCAAGTACGAGCAGTACTTC
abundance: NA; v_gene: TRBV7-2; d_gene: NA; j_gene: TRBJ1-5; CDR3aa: CASNPGRGNNQPQHF; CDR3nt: TGTGCCAGCAACCCGGGGCGGGGGAACAATCAGCCCCAGCATTTT
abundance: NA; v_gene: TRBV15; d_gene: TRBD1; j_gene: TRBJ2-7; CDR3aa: CATSSLRTGGDEQYF; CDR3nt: TGTGCCACCAGCAGTCTAAGGACAGGGGGCGACGAGCAGTACTTC
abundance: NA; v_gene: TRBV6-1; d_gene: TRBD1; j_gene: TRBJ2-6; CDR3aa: CASRTGGANGANVLTF; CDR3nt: TGTGCCAGCAGGACAGGGGGCGCGAACGGGGCCAACGTCCTGACTTTC
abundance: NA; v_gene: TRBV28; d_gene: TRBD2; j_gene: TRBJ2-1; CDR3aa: CASWASGSNEQFF; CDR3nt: TGTGCCAGCTGGGCTAGCGGGAGCAATGAGCAGTTCTTC
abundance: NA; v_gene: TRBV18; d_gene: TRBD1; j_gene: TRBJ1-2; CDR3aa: CASSQETGALYGYTF; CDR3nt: TGTGCCAGCTCTCAAGAGACAGGGGCGCTGTATGGCTACACCTTC
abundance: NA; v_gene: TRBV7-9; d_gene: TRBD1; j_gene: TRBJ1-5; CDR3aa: CASSSRVLGQVYSNQPQHF; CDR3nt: TGTGCCAGCAGCTCTAGGGTACTGGGACAGGTCTATAGCAATCAGCCCCAGCATTTT
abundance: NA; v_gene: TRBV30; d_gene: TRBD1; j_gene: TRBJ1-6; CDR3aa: CAWSPRQGTGINSPLHF; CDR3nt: TGTGCCTGGAGTCCCCGACAGGGTACGGGAATAAATTCACCCCTCCACTTT
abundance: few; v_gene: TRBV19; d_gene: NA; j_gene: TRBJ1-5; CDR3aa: CASSIQAQSAGVPQHF; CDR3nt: TGTGCCAGTAGTATTCAGGCCCAGTCAGCGGGCGTGCCCCAGCATTTT
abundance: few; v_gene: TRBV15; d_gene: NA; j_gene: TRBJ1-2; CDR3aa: CATSRGEQGVGYTF; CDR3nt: TGTGCCACCAGCAGAGGAGAACAGGGCGTGGGCTACACCTTC
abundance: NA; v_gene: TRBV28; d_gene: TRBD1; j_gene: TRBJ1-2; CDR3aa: CASSLPGTDYGYTF; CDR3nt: TGTGCCAGCAGTTTACCCGGGACAGATTATGGCTACACCTTC
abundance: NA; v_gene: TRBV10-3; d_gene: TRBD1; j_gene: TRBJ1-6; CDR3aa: CASRQGLSYNSPLHF; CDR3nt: TGTGCCAGCCGACAGGGCCTCTCCTATAATTCACCCCTCCACTTT